This entry concerns a single T cell receptor (beta chain). The entry originates in a study of CD8+ T cells in alopecia areata. J was trimmed by 3 bases and V by 0 bases; bases with no gene match: 2. Looked up from germline, CDR1 is GTSNPN and CDR2 is SVGIG (reference sequence). There are 15 residues in the CDR3. Reverse transcription of extracted RNA yielded cDNA, which provided the sequencing template. Clones were sequenced by immunoSEQ multiplex PCR, and TCRdb holds only the in-frame ones, with some missing. The data contain about 97,000 clones, 35% to 45% of them singletons. The origin of this receptor is a human donor with alopecia areata. The gene calls are TRBV30 and TRBJ2-3, with 11 bases identical to TRBD1. The specimen sequenced was CD4+ T cells sorted from blood. The CDR3 here is CAWSVGTGGTDTQYF. The CDR3 nucleotides read TGTGCCTGGAGTGTCGGGACAGGGGGGACAGATACGCAGTATTTT.